The sequence of this TCR beta chain was determined in a study of cytomegalovirus exposure and HLA in healthy donors. CDR1 and CDR2 from the germline V gene are SEHNR and FQNEAQ (reference sequence). V was trimmed by 5 bases and J by 8 bases, leaving 10 bases between them. This CDR3 comprises 12 residues. 60 Vbeta and 13 Jbeta primers were used in PCR. Sequencing was performed with immunoSEQ multiplex PCR; in TCRdb, only in-frame clones are kept and a portion is missing. The sample has some 180,000 clones; about three quarters are singletons. The sequenced material came from PBMCs. The chain uses TRBV7-9 and TRBJ2-1; no clear D gene. This sequence was found in a woman in her fifties or sixties in good health and CMV-seropositive. The DNA for the CDR3 is TGTGCCAGCAGCCCTCCCGGTGATGAGCAGTTCTTC. Its translation: CASSPPGDEQFF.